This passage covers 14 T cell receptor beta chains from one sample sequenced in a study of Graves' ophthalmopathy and Graves' hyperthyroidism. The authors amplified TCR beta CDR3 regions from RNA transcripts. First-round RT-PCR with HTBI primers preceded a second-round multiplex PCR. TCRdb reprocessed the multiplex PCR reads with MiXCR, giving one entry per CDR3 protein. The table shows about 620,000 distinct CDR3 sequences, with approximately 22% occurring only once. The specimen sequenced was peripheral blood. The receptors here all came from a woman under 30 with stable Graves' hyperthyroidism. Some clones in this sample may be carry-over from other donors' samples.

This clonotype was seen ten or more times. The chain has TRBV28 and TRBJ2-7; the D is unclear. Trimming pared 7 bases from V and 5 bases from J, leaving 9 bases between. Germline assignment: CDR1 MDHEN and CDR2 SYDVKM. CDR3 size: 11 residues. DNA of the CDR3: TGTGCCAGCACTGGCCGGGACGAGCAGTACTTC. This sequence encodes CASTGRDEQYF.

This clonotype was detected many times. V usage is TRBV20-1 and J usage is TRBJ2-2; 7 bases are shared with TRBD2. Germline CDR1 DFQATT, CDR2 SNEGSKA (reference sequence). V was clipped by 6 bases and J by 2 bases; unmatched bases: 9. This CDR3 spans 15 amino acids. CDR3 in amino acids: CSAKSGTLNTGELFF. CDR3 DNA: TGCAGTGCCAAGAGCGGGACCTTAAACACCGGGGAGCTGTTTTTT.

Worth noting for this clonotype: A clone one base away is much larger, so this may be a read error. The CDR3 end shows no conserved phenylalanine or tryptophan, and so a read error is likely. The chain combines TRBV20-1 with TRBJ2-7; weak D call: TRBD1 (5 bases). Germline V gives CDR1 DFQATT, CDR2 SNEGSKA (reference sequence). Trimming left V 0 bases short and J 3 bases short, with 18 bases between. CDR3 size: 16 residues. CDR3 sequence (DNA): TGCAGTGCTAGAGAAGAGGATCGTAGGGGTCACTACGAGCAGTACTTG. It specifies CSAREEDRRGHYEQYL.

The V call is TRBV28, the J call TRBJ2-7; D possibly uses TRBD1 or TRBD2 (5 bases each). Germline CDR1 and CDR2: MDHEN and SYDVKM. The V end lost 6 bases, the J end lost 2 bases, and 14 bases lay between the germline ends. The CDR3 is 14 residues long. DNA of the CDR3: TGTGCCAGCAGATCCCCAGGGAGTCCCTACGAGCAGTACTTC. Translating it yields CASRSPGSPYEQYF.

This clonotype appeared a few times. Here the CDR3 DNA reads TGTGCCAGCAGCTTGAGTCCCAGGGACGGAGAGACCCAGTACTTC. Translation: CASSLSPRDGETQYF. This rearrangement joins TRBV11-2 to TRBJ2-5; D possibly uses TRBD1 or TRBD2 (5 bases each). Germline values: CDR1 SGHAT, CDR2 FQNNGV. The CDR3 contains 15 residues. V lost 3 bases and J lost 4, with 15 bases in between.

This clonotype came up many times. The rearrangement joins TRBV6-5 to TRBJ1-5; 8 bases match TRBD1. Germline-derived CDR1 and CDR2 are MNHEY and SVGAGI. This CDR3 region has 16 residues. Trimming took 3 bases from V and 4 from J; bases not matched to a gene: 8. The CDR3 spells CASSYMDRAQNQPQHF. DNA of the CDR3: TGTGCCAGCAGTTATATGGACAGGGCGCAGAATCAGCCCCAGCATTTT.

This clonotype was counted many times. The chain combines TRBV7-8 with TRBJ2-7; D might be TRBD2 (6 bases). In germline, CDR1 is SGHVS, CDR2 FQNEAQ. Trimming removed 2 bases at V and 4 bases at J, with 12 bases between. The CDR3 runs 14 residues. CDR3 sequence reads: CASSLYGGAYEQYF. Written as DNA, the CDR3 is TGTGCCAGCAGCTTATACGGGGGTGCATACGAGCAGTACTTC.

V is TRBV9 and J is TRBJ2-3, with D unresolved. Deletions cut 0 bases from V and 5 bases from J, with 13 bases between. This CDR3 is 15 amino acids long. CDR1 is SGDLS, CDR2 YYNGEE, per germline. The CDR3 here is CASSVGWGFGDTQYF. As DNA, the CDR3 is TGTGCCAGCAGCGTAGGATGGGGTTTCGGAGATACGCAGTATTTT.

As regards this clonotype: This may be a read error, as it is one base from a much larger clone. This CDR3 is missing its conserved last phenylalanine or tryptophan, likely due to a read error. This chain joins TRBV20-1 and TRBJ2-7; 7 nucleotides align to TRBD1. With V trimmed by 3 bases and J by 6 bases, 5 bases remained unmatched. Germline V gene data show CDR1 as DFQATT and CDR2 as SNEGSKA (reference sequence). CDR3 length: 12 residues. The CDR3, as DNA: TGCAGTGCTAGTCCGACAGGGTTCGAGCAGTACCTC. It specifies CSASPTGFEQYL.

The V and J genes are TRBV28 and TRBJ2-2, with 8 nucleotides matching TRBD1. Germline loops: CDR1 MDHEN, CDR2 SYDVKM. The V gene end was trimmed by 6 bases and the J gene end by 7 bases; junction bases not matched to a gene: 7. This CDR3 region has 14 residues. The CDR3 region is CASRPGGGVGELFF. CDR3 coding DNA: TGTGCCAGCAGGCCAGGGGGCGGTGTCGGGGAGCTGTTTTTT.

J is TRBJ2-7 and V is TRBV20-1; D is unresolved. The V gene lost 0 bases and the J gene lost 3 bases, with 12 bases spanning the gap. Per the germline V gene, CDR1 is DFQATT and CDR2 is SNEGSKA (reference sequence). The CDR3 sequence is 14 residues long. CDR3 nucleotides: TGCAGTGCTAGAGATGCCAGTTTGAGCTACGAGCAGTACTTC. Translation gives CSARDASLSYEQYF.

The CDR3 sequence is CASSEKANTEAFF. As DNA, the CDR3 is TGTGCCAGCAGTGAAAAAGCGAACACTGAAGCTTTCTTT. V and J are TRBV6-1 and TRBJ1-1, with unresolved D. Trimming cost V 2 bases and J 1 base, with 5 bases left between them. Per the germline V gene, CDR1 is MNHNS and CDR2 is SASEGT. The CDR3 contains 13 residues.

This clonotype was counted at least ten times. The V and J genes are TRBV10-3 and TRBJ1-2; D possibly corresponds to TRBD1 (5 bases). Germline CDR1 and CDR2: ENHRY and SYGVKD. The CDR3 is 12 amino acids. V was cut by 10 bases and J by 4 bases, with 13 bases left in between. In DNA, the CDR3 is TGTGCCAGTACCCCGGACATCTATGGCTACACCTTC. Amino acids: CASTPDIYGYTF.

This clonotype was detected only once. The rearrangement uses TRBV20-1 and TRBJ2-5, with 7 bases identical to TRBD1. The CDR3 consists of 15 residues. CDR1 is DFQATT, CDR2 SNEGSKA, per germline (reference sequence). The trim removed 5 bases at V and 5 bases at J, leaving 14 bases unmatched. The CDR3 DNA is TGCAGTGCTGCAAACTCCCGGGACAGCTCCGAGACCCAGTACTTC. Protein: CSAANSRDSSETQYF.